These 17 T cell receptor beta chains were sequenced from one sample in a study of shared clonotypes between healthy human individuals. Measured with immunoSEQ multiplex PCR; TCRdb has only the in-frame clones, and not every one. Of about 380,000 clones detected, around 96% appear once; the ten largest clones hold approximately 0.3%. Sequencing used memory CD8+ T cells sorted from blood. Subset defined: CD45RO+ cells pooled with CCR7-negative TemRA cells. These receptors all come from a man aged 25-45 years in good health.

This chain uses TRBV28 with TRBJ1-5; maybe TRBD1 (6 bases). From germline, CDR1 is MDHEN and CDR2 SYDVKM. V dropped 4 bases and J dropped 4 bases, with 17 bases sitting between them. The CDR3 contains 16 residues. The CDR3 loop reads CASSSRGGGSNQPQHF. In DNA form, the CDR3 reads TGTGCCAGCAGTTCCAGGGGAGGAGGATCAAATCAGCCCCAGCATTTT.

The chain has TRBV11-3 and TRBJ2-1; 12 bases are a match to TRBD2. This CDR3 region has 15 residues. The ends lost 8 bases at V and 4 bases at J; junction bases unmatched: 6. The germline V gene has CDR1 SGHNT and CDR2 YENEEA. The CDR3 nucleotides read TGTGCCAGCGGCCAAGGACTAGCGGGATACAATGAGCAGTTCTTC. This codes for CASGQGLAGYNEQFF.

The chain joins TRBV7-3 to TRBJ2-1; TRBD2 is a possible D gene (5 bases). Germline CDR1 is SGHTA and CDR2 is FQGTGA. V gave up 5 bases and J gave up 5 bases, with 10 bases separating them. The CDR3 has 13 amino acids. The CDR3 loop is CASSPTKDNEQFF. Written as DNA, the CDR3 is TGTGCCAGCAGCCCGACTAAGGACAATGAGCAGTTCTTC. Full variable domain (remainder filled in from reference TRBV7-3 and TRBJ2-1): GAGVSQTPSNKVTEKGKYVELRCDPISGHTALYWYRQSLGQGPEFLIYFQGTGAADDSGLPNDRFFAVRPEGSVSTLKIQRTERGDSAVYLCASSPTKDNEQFFGPGTRLTVL.

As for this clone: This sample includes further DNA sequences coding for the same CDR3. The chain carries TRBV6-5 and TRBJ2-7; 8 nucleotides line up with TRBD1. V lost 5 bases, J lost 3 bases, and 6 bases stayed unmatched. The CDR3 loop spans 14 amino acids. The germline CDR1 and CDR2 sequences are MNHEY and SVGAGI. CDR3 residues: CASSPGTGIYEQYF. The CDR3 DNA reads TGTGCCAGCAGTCCCGGGACAGGCATCTACGAGCAGTACTTC.

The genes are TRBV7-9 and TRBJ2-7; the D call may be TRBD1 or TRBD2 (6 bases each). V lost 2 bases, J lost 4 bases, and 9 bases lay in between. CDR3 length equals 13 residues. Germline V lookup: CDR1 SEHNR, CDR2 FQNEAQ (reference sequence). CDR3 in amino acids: CASSLQGRYEQYF. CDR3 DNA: TGTGCCAGCAGCTTACAGGGGAGGTACGAGCAGTACTTC.

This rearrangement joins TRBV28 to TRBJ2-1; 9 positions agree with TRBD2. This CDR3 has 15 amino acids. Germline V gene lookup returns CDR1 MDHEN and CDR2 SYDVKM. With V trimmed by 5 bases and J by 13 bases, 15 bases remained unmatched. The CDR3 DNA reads TGTGCCAGCAGTCTCCGGCTAGCGGGGCGCTCCCAACAGTTCTTC. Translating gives CASSLRLAGRSQQFF.

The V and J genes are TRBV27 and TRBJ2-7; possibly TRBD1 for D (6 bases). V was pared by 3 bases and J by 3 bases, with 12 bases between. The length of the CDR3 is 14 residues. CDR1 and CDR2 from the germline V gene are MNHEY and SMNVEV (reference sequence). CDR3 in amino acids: CASSLKDSHYEQYF. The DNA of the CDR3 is TGTGCCAGCAGTTTGAAGGACAGCCACTACGAGCAGTACTTC.

The CDR3 nucleotides read TGTGCCAGCGGGAGAGCCACAGATACGCAGTATTTT. This codes for CASGRATDTQYF. The gene calls are TRBV7-9 and TRBJ2-3, with D possibly matching TRBD2 (5 bases). In germline, CDR1 is SEHNR, CDR2 FQNEAQ (reference sequence). The CDR3 consists of 12 residues. V shed 8 bases and J shed 2 bases, with 8 bases lying between them. Full variable domain (outside the CDR3, taken from reference TRBV7-9 and TRBJ2-3): DTGVSQNPRHKITKRGQNVTFRCDPISEHNRLYWYRQTLGQGPEFLTYFQNEAQLEKSRLLSDRFSAERPKGSFSTLEIQRTEQGDSAMYLCASGRATDTQYFGPGTRLTVL.

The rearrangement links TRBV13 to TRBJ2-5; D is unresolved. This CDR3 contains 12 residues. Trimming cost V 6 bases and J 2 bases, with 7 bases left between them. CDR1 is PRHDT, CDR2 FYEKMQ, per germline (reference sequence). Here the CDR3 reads CASRGNQETQYF. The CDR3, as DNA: TGTGCCAGCAGGGGGAATCAAGAGACCCAGTACTTC.

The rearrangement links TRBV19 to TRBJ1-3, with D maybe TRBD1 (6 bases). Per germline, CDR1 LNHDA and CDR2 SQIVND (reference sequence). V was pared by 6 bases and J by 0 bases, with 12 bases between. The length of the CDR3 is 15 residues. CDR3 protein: CASRGQFLSGNTIYF. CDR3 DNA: TGTGCCAGTAGAGGACAGTTTCTCTCTGGAAACACCATATATTTT.

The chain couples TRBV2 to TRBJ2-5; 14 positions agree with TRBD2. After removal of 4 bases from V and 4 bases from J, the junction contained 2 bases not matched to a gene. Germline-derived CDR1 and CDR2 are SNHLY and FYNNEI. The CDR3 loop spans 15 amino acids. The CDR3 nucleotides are TGTGCCAGCAGTGTAGGACTAGCGGGAGGAGAGACCCAGTACTTC. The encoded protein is CASSVGLAGGETQYF. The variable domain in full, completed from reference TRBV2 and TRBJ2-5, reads EPEVTQTPSHQVTQMGQEVILRCVPISNHLYFYWYRQILGQKVEFLVSFYNNEISEKSEIFDDQFSVERPDGSNFTLKIRSTKLEDSAMYFCASSVGLAGGETQYFGPGTRLLVL.

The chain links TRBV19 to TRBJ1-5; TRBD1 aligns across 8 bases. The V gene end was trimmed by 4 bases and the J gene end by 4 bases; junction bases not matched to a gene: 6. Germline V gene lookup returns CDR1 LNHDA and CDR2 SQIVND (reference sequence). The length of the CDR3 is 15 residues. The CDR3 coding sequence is TGTGCCAGTAGTAGTGACAGGGGACCTAATCAGCCCCAGCATTTT. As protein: CASSSDRGPNQPQHF.

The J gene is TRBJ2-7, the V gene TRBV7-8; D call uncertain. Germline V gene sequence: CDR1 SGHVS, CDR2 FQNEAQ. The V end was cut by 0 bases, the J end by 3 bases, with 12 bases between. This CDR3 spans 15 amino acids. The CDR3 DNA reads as TGTGCCAGCAGCTTAGCCCCCCTTCTGGGCTACGAGCAGTACTTC. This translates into CASSLAPLLGYEQYF.

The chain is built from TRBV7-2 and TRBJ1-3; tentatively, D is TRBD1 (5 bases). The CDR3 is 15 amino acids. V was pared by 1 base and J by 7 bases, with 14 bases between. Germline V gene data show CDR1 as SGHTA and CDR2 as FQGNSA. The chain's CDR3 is CASSLVGTAGNTIYF. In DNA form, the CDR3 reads TGTGCCAGCAGCTTAGTTGGGACCGCGGGTAACACCATATATTTT.

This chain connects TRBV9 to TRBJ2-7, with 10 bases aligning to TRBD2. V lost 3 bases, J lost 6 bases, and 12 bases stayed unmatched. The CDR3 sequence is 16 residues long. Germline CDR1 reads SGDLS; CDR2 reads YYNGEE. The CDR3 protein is CASSAGLAADRGEQYF. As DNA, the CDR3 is TGTGCCAGCAGCGCAGGACTAGCGGCCGATAGGGGCGAGCAGTACTTC.

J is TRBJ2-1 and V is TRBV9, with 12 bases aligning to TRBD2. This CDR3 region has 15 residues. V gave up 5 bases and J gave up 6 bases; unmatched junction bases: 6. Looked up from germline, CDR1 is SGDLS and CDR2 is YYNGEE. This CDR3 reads CASSLTSGRSNEQFF. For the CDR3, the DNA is TGTGCCAGCAGTTTAACTAGCGGGAGGTCCAATGAGCAGTTCTTC.

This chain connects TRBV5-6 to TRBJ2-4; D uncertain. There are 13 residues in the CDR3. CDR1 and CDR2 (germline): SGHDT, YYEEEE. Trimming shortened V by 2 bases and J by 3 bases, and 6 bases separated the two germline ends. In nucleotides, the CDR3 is TGTGCCAGCAGCTTCCCAGGCAAAAACATTCAGTACTTC. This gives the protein CASSFPGKNIQYF.